These T cell receptor beta chains were read from a single sample in a study of T-cell memory formation after mild COVID-19. MiXCR was run by TCRdb on the 5' RACE reads, yielding one entry per CDR3 protein. The table lists roughly 610,000 distinct CDR3 sequences, around 16% of them singletons. Sequencing input: PBMCs or a T cell subset sorted from them (not recorded which). The receptors shown here come from an adult woman who had mild COVID-19 (a few samples of this study predate the infection). Cell type and time point are not known. Both conserved end residues are trimmed from each CDR3. Size is omitted from some rows. Given values are once, few, many or a class for expanded clones.

TRBJ2-1	TRBV5-1	few	ASSLAAGKEQF
TRBJ2-7	TRBV5-1	NA	ASSLGAGEGEQY
TRBJ2-1	TRBV5-1	many	ASSLEHLYNEQF
TRBJ2-7	TRBV3-1	NA	ASSQDGGLGEQY
TRBJ2-7	TRBV10-3	few	AISGDKSHNYEQY
TRBJ2-7	TRBV7-9	few	ASSTQGAGEQY
TRBJ2-1	TRBV18	NA	ASSPLQGPNEQF
TRBJ1-1	TRBV15	NA	ATSSLWVVGNTEAF
TRBJ2-1	TRBV29-1	NA	SVPRDSSYNEQF
TRBJ2-3	TRBV12-3/TRBV12-4	NA	ASSTGGTSTDTQY
TRBJ1-1	TRBV23-1	NA	ASGDMNTEAF
TRBJ2-1	TRBV19	few	ASSPRLGGSYNEQF
TRBJ2-3	TRBV10-3	NA	AISLPPGLAGGPIGTDTQY
TRBJ2-1	TRBV6-5	few	ASSYSGGSSYNEQF
TRBJ2-6	TRBV7-2	NA	ASSFYRGAASGANVLT
TRBJ2-7	TRBV9	NA	ASSVGREQY
TRBJ2-7	TRBV5-1	many	ASSLGQGDSYEQY
TRBJ1-2	TRBV4-1	few	ASSLAVEGYNYGYT
TRBJ1-1	TRBV4-2	NA	ASSQDHFMNTEAF
TRBJ1-1	TRBV20-1	NA	SARWTGLNTEAF
TRBJ2-3	TRBV14	NA	ASSQREADTQY
TRBJ2-7	TRBV20-1	NA	SARDQVAEQY
TRBJ1-2	TRBV7-9	NA	ASSPSMQDRDYGYT
TRBJ2-7	TRBV27	NA	ASKRDRGYEQY
TRBJ1-2	TRBV12-3/TRBV12-4	NA	ASSPRGARGYGYT
TRBJ2-1	TRBV7-2	NA	ASSQMTSGRAGGEQF
TRBJ2-7	TRBV30	NA	AWQTKGSSYEQY
TRBJ1-2	TRBV4-3	NA	VSSQDVGSYYGYT
TRBJ2-3	TRBV7-8	NA	ASSLGHRVSAQTSTDTQY
TRBJ1-6	TRBV24-1	NA	ATSDLGRHYNSPLH
TRBJ2-5	TRBV5-1	NA	ASSLASRGRQETQY
TRBJ1-2	TRBV7-9	NA	ASSTGQGADGYT
TRBJ1-5	TRBV18	NA	ASSPMTGGLNQPQH
TRBJ2-6	TRBV12-3/TRBV12-4	NA	ASAGGATGANVLT
TRBJ1-1	TRBV29-1	few	SVWTGGTEAF
TRBJ2-1	TRBV3-1	few	ASGLSPGPGDEQF
TRBJ2-1	TRBV29-1	once	SARRVGSSYNEQF
TRBJ1-2	TRBV12-3/TRBV12-4	few	ASSPAGVYGYT
TRBJ2-5	TRBV29-1	few	SVEISGTEETQY
TRBJ1-5	TRBV12-3/TRBV12-4	few	ASSLPGTGQGQPQH
TRBJ1-6	TRBV30	few	AWSTGTGNSPLH
TRBJ2-1	TRBV4-1	few	ASSQEVETGAEQF
TRBJ2-1	TRBV27	NA	ASSITSGRSNEQF
TRBJ2-5	TRBV24-1	few	ATSDNGGVETQY
TRBJ2-7	TRBV5-6	NA	ASSLWMGRATSYEQY
TRBJ2-7	TRBV12-3/TRBV12-4	many	ASSLGGRTYEQY
TRBJ2-1	TRBV27	few	ASGEGGTSGIYEQF
TRBJ2-3	TRBV7-2	NA	ASSLGPGLSDTQY
TRBJ1-6	TRBV4-1	few	ASNEGLSSYNSPLH